This TCR beta chain is from a study of blood T cells in healthy people across ages. About the research overall: About one barcoded TCR beta cDNA was captured per two T cells. General study findings and limits: Leaving the PBMCs unsorted stopped any conclusive comparison of naive versus antigen-experienced cells.

Remarks on this clonotype: Its matching antigen is unknown.

A second roughly 6 to 12 cycle PCR used barcoded and J-beta primers. Each CDR3 protein is one row after TCRdb ran MiXCR on the 5' RACE reads. The sample has around 1,100,000 distinct CDR3 sequences, more than 30% seen once. The germline gives CDR1 SEHNR, CDR2 FQNEAQ (reference sequence). Trimming removed 1 base from V and 4 bases from J; junction bases left unmatched: 10. CDR3 length equals 18 residues. They isolated at least 6.5 million PBMCs from each sample. Extracted total RNA amounted to at least 6 micrograms for each sample. The J gene is TRBJ2-1, the V gene TRBV7-9, with TRBD1 identical over 10 bases. The sequence was collected from a man between 18 and 29 years old in good health. Specimen: blood. The CDR3 DNA is TGTGCCAGCAGCTTAGAGGAGTCGTGGGGACAGGGGTACAATGAGCAGTTCTTC. Translation gives CASSLEESWGQGYNEQFF.